Below, 12 T cell receptor beta chains from the same sample are listed, as sequenced in a study of blood T cell repertoires in COVID-19. Libraries were prepared by immunoSEQ multiplex PCR; TCRdb keeps only in-frame clonotypes and omits some of them. This sample has about 65,000 clones; 70% to 90% occur once, and the top ten carry about 15%. Sequencing input: peripheral blood. All receptors derive from a man aged 80 or over with acute or convalescent COVID-19.

The genes are TRBV10-1 and TRBJ2-5, with D hard to call. The CDR3 consists of 12 residues. Germline V lookup: CDR1 WNHNN, CDR2 SYGVQD (reference sequence). Trimming shortened V by 10 bases and J by 5 bases, and 14 bases separated the two germline ends. CDR3 loop: CAKSPVRETQYF. For the CDR3, the DNA is TGCGCCAAGTCCCCGGTCCGCGAGACCCAGTACTTC.

The chain combines TRBV5-4 with TRBJ2-7; 15 bases line up with TRBD2. CDR1 is SGHNT, CDR2 YYREEE, per germline (reference sequence). The CDR3 is 16 amino acids. J gave up 5 bases and V 3 bases, and 6 bases lay outside the gene matches. The CDR3 protein is CASSSGTSGGLDEQYF. The CDR3 DNA sequence: TGTGCCAGCAGCTCCGGGACTAGCGGGGGGTTGGACGAGCAGTACTTC.

This rearrangement joins TRBV29-1 to TRBJ1-1; TRBD1 is a possible D gene (6 bases). V lost 6 bases to trimming and J lost 6 bases, with 20 bases between them. The CDR3 is 14 residues long. Germline assignment: CDR1 SQVTM and CDR2 ANQGSEA. The CDR3 protein is CSVERGGVNPEAFF. The CDR3 nucleotides read TGCAGCGTCGAAAGGGGGGGAGTTAATCCTGAAGCTTTCTTT.

The rearrangement joins TRBV19 to TRBJ2-1, with 7 bases fitting TRBD1. Germline values: CDR1 LNHDA, CDR2 SQIVND (reference sequence). J lost 0 bases, V lost 5 bases, and 7 bases had no gene match. This CDR3 is 16 amino acids long. The chain's CDR3 is CASSPETGSSYNEQFF. Here the CDR3 DNA reads TGTGCCAGTAGTCCGGAGACAGGGAGCTCCTACAATGAGCAGTTCTTC. The full variable domain, its missing parts supplied by reference TRBV19 and TRBJ2-1, is DGGITQSPKYLFRKEGQNVTLSCEQNLNHDAMYWYRQDPGQGLRLIYYSQIVNDFQKGDIAEGYSVSREKKESFPLTVTSAQKNPTAFYLCASSPETGSSYNEQFFGPGTRLTVL.

The chain couples TRBV11-1 to TRBJ2-7, with D perhaps TRBD1 (5 bases). The germline CDR1 and CDR2 sequences are SGHAT and FQDESV (reference sequence). V was cut by 3 bases and J by 0 bases, with 15 bases left in between. This CDR3 is 16 amino acids long. Here the CDR3 DNA reads TGTGCCAGCAGCTTCCAGGGCCAGACCAGCTCCTACGAGCAGTACTTC. Its protein is CASSFQGQTSSYEQYF.

This chain connects TRBV5-1 to TRBJ2-3; 8 bases align to TRBD2. The CDR3 runs 12 residues. After removal of 0 bases from V and 12 bases from J, the junction contained 3 bases not matched to a gene. Per the germline V gene, CDR1 is SGHRS and CDR2 is YFSETQ. The CDR3 region is CASSLGGTSQYF. The CDR3 DNA reads as TGCGCCAGCAGCTTGGGAGGGACTAGTCAGTATTTT.

The V gene is TRBV27, the J gene TRBJ1-1; D perhaps matches TRBD1 (6 bases). Germline V lookup: CDR1 MNHEY, CDR2 SMNVEV (reference sequence). Deletions cut 5 bases from V and 1 base from J, with 8 bases between. The CDR3 has 13 residues. CDR3 residues: CASSQQGNTEAFF. DNA of the CDR3: TGTGCCAGCAGTCAACAGGGGAACACTGAAGCTTTCTTT.

The chain employs TRBV4-2 and TRBJ2-7, with TRBD1 as a possible D gene (6 bases). The CDR3 is 14 amino acids. CDR1 and CDR2 (germline): LGHNA, YNFKEQ. V was clipped by 1 base and J by 4 bases, with 11 bases between them. The DNA of the CDR3 is TGTGCCAGCAGCCAAGCCCAGGGGTTTTACGAGCAGTACTTC. Its translation: CASSQAQGFYEQYF.

The chain combines TRBV4-2 with TRBJ1-4; 9 bases are a match to TRBD1. Germline CDR1 LGHNA, CDR2 YNFKEQ. Trimming removed 4 bases from V and 8 bases from J; junction bases left unmatched: 20. The CDR3 sequence is 19 residues long. CDR3 sequence (DNA): TGTGCCAGCAGCCGACAAGCCGGGACAGGGTCTTTCACGGTGGAAAAACTGTTTTTT. It is translated as CASSRQAGTGSFTVEKLFF.

This chain links TRBV11-2 with TRBJ2-1; TRBD2 might be the D (6 bases). Germline assignment: CDR1 SGHAT and CDR2 FQNNGV. CDR3 length equals 17 residues. The germline V and J ends were trimmed by 6 bases and 10 bases, with 28 bases remaining between them. The CDR3 coding sequence is TGTGCCAGCAGACAAACTCACCGGGACTCGCGCTCGGGGGAGCAGTTCTTC. Its protein product is CASRQTHRDSRSGEQFF.

The chain couples TRBV2 to TRBJ2-1; no clear D gene. The ends were cut back, 7 bases at V and 0 bases at J, with 10 bases in the middle. This CDR3 region has 14 residues. From germline, CDR1 is SNHLY and CDR2 FYNNEI. The CDR3 sequence is CASNKQTSYNEQFF. The CDR3 bases are TGTGCCAGCAATAAACAGACCTCCTACAATGAGCAGTTCTTC.

This chain uses TRBV9 with TRBJ2-1; 12 positions match TRBD2. The CDR3 spans 17 residues. Per the germline V gene, CDR1 is SGDLS and CDR2 is YYNGEE. Losses at the gene ends were 4 bases for V and 6 bases for J; bases not matched to a gene: 11. The DNA for the CDR3 is TGTGCCAGCAGCTCACGGGCTAGCGGGGGGGATTTCAATGAGCAGTTCTTC. Its protein is CASSSRASGGDFNEQFF.